The source of this TCR beta chain is a study of early T cells in non-severe SARS-CoV-2 infection. For the study at large: Bulk RNA taken from unsorted whole blood was sequenced, leaving chains unpaired.

Findings and caveats of the study: VDJdb-based matching was biased toward anti-spike CD8 responses and missed private and CD4 specificities.

This CDR3 region has 16 residues. Per the germline V gene, CDR1 is SGDLS and CDR2 is YYNGEE. V lost 4 bases and J lost 6; bases outside the gene matches: 11. This clonotype has more than one count but fewer than ten. The antigen is not known. In the library, individual cDNA molecules carried attached unique molecular identifiers. TCRdb redid the calling of the 5' RACE reads with MiXCR, one entry per CDR3 protein. Here the sample spans about 60,000 distinct CDR3 sequences, 20% to 25% being singletons. The clonotype was recovered from an adult who was a healthcare worker with PCR-confirmed SARS-CoV-2 infection or an uninfected control (not recorded which). The chain uses TRBV9 and TRBJ2-1; 9 bases map to TRBD1. The source was whole blood, collected at baseline. The CDR3 here is CASSISPGTGSNEQFF. CDR3 sequence (DNA): TGTGCCAGCAGCATCAGTCCCGGGACAGGGTCCAATGAGCAGTTCTTC.